This T cell receptor (beta chain) is drawn from a study of blood T cells in healthy people across ages (dated by TCRdb to about 2015). Regarding the research as a whole: In model experiments, roughly one uniquely barcoded TCR beta cDNA molecule per two T cells was captured by template switching. To track age-related changes in TCR beta repertoire diversity, the study relied on deep sequencing normalized with unique cDNA molecular identifiers. The donors were split into four age groups: young (average about 15 years), middle-aged (39), aged (62) and long-lived (over 80). Donors of different ages were randomly distributed across sequencing lanes to avoid experimental bias. For two donors (one aged 18 to 30 and one aged 80 or older), the study analyzed two additional independent replicas of 1 million unique cDNA reads from the same blood draw. Results and caveats for the whole study, not just this receptor: There was a strong correlation between observed TCR beta diversity and the percentage of naive T cells measured by flow cytometry. Bulk unsorted PBMC profiling prevented conclusive comparison of naive and antigen-experienced compartments. Because the CMV infection status of the donors was unknown, age-related changes in expanded clonotypes may potentially have been confounded. Compared with the aged group, the long-lived group had more naive CD4+ T cells, fewer expanded clones and increased TCR diversity, a pattern suggesting age selection. Total diversity estimates from one million sequenced T cells were considered lower bounds and underestimates. As age increased, observed TCR beta diversity per million T cells dropped in a roughly linear way, and a significant reduction was already evident by age around 41.

CDR1 MNHEY and CDR2 SVGAGI were looked up in the germline V gene. Including the terminal cysteine and phenylalanine, the CDR3 comprises 14 residues. Only the CDR3 region is kept as DNA, spanning 42 bases read in frame from base 1. Concerning this clonotype: Its cognate antigen has yet to be identified. Base qualities are not recorded, but no much larger clone differs from it by a single base.

The roughly 37 donors, aged 6 to 90 years, were systemically healthy Caucasian individuals from Russia. About 9.6 milliliters of peripheral blood were collected from each donor into EDTA-treated Vacutainer tubes. Ficoll-Paque density-gradient centrifugation was used to isolate PBMCs, with at least 6.5 million obtained per sample. Total RNA was extracted from PBMCs with Trizol reagent, with at least 6 micrograms obtained per sample. For every donor, an aliquot of PBMCs went through flow cytometry to measure the percentages of naive CD45RAhigh/CD27high T cells. To prepare the library, 5' RACE was applied. The data were produced on an Illumina HiSeq 2500. A second PCR of roughly 7 to 11 cycles was performed with a sample-barcoded 5' primer and a J-beta primer mix. A template-switch 5' adaptor carrying 12 random nucleotides introduced a unique molecular identifier onto each TCR beta cDNA molecule. Each sample yielded at least 3 million CDR3-containing paired-end reads. The Mint cDNA synthesis kit, primed by a TRBC-specific oligonucleotide, was used to synthesize first-strand cDNA from all RNA. Following uracil-DNA glycosylase treatment, a first 18-cycle PCR with universal primers M1SS and BC2_uni_R was performed on all cDNA. For the original study's pipeline: Normalization of each sample was performed by random selection of 1 million high-quality reads, each carrying a distinct molecular identifier. Reads sharing molecular identifiers were discarded rather than binned into consensus sequences. MiTCR, run with a Q25 quality threshold and the strictest error-elimination algorithm, handled CDR3 identification, clonotype clustering and error correction. A nonparametric unseen species model using Euler transformation provided a lower-bound estimate of total TCR beta diversity. TCRdb ran its own pipeline on the public reads, namely fastp trimming at Q25 and MiXCR clone calling, and kept in-frame beta chains. Each entry merges the rows of one CDR3 protein and shows their most common DNA and genes. The authors' filters were not applied to this entry. For this sample the table gives just under 900,000 distinct CDR3 sequences, of which more than 25% were detected only once. The ten biggest clones cover 17% of the sample.

The chain employs TRBV6-5 and TRBJ2-7, and TRBD2 may be the D gene, going by 5 matching bases. TRBJ2-5 matches the DNA end more closely, so the J call is doubtful. The clonotype originates from a woman aged 80 or older in good health. Sequencing was done on a sample of blood. Here is the DNA: TGTGCCAGCAGTTTGACTATCTCTACGGAGACCCAGTACTTC. Translated, it reads CASSLTISTETQYF.